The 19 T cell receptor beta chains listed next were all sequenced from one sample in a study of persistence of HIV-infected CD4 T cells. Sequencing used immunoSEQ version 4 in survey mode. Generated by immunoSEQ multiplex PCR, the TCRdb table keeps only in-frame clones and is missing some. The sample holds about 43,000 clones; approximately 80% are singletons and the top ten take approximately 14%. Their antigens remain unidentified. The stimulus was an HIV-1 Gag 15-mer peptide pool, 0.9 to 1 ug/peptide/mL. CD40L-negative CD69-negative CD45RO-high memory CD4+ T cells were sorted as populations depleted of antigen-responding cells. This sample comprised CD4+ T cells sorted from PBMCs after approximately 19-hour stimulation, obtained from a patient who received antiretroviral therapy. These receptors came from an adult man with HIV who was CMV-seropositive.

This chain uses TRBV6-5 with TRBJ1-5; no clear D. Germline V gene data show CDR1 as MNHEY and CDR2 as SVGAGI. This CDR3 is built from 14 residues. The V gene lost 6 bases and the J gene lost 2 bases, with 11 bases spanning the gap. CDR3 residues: CASRPYYGNQPQHF. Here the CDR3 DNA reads TGTGCCAGCAGGCCATACTACGGCAATCAGCCCCAGCATTTT.

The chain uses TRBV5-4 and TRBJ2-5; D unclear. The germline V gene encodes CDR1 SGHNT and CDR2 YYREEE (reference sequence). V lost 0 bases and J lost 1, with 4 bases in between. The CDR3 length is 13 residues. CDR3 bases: TGTGCCAGCAGCTTGGTTATCCAAGAGACCCAGTACTTC. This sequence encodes CASSLVIQETQYF.

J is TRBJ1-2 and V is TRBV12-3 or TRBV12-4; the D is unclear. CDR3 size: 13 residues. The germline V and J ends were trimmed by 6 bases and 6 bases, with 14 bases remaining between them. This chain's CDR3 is CASSINGENGYTF. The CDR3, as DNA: TGTGCCAGCAGCATTAACGGCGAAAATGGCTACACCTTC.

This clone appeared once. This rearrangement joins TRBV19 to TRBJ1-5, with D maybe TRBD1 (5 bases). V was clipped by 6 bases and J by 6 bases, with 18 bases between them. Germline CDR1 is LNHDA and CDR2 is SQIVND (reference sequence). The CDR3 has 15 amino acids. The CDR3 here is CASSPSRQGSQPQHF. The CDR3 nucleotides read TGTGCCAGTAGCCCGTCCCGGCAGGGAAGTCAGCCCCAGCATTTT.

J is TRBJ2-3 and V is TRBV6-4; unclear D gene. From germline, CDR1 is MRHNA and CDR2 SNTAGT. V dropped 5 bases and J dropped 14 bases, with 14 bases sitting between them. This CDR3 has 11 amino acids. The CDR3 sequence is CASSPHVKPYF. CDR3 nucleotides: TGTGCCAGCAGTCCCCATGTCAAGCCGTATTTT.

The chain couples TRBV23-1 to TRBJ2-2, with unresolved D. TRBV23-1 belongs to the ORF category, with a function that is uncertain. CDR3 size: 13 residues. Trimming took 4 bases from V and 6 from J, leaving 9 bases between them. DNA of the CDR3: TGCGCCAGCAGTCGCCCCCCGGCCGGGGAGCTGTTTTTT. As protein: CASSRPPAGELFF.

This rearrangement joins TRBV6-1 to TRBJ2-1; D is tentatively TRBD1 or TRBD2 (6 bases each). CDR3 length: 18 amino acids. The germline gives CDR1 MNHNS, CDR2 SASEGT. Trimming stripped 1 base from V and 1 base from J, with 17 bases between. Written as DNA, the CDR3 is TGTGCCAGCAGTGAAGACATGGGGGGCCAAGGTTCCTACAATGAGCAGTTCTTC. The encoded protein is CASSEDMGGQGSYNEQFF.

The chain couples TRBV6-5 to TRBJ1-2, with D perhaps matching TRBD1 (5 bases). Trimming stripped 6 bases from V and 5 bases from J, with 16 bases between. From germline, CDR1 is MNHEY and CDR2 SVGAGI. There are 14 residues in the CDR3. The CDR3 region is CASSERGDAYGYTF. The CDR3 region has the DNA TGTGCCAGCAGCGAGAGGGGAGATGCTTATGGCTACACCTTC.

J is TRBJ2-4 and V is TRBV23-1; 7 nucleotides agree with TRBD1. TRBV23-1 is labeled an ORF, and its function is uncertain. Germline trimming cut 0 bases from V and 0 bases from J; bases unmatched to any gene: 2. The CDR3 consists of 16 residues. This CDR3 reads CASSQSDRLAKNIQYF. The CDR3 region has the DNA TGCGCCAGCAGTCAATCGGACAGGCTAGCCAAAAACATTCAGTACTTC.

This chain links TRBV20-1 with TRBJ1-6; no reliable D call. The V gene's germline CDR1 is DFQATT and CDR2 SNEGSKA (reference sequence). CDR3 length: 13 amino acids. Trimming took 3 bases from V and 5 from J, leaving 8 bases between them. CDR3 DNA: TGCAGTGCTAGTGAAGAGAATAATTCACCCCTCCACTTT. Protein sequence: CSASEENNSPLHF.

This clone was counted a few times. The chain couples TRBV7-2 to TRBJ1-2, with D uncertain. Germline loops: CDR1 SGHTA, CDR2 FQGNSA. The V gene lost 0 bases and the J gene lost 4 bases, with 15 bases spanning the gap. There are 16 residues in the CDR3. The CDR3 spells CASSLAPTLLTYGYTF. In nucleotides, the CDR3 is TGTGCCAGCAGCTTAGCGCCAACGCTTCTCACCTATGGCTACACCTTC.

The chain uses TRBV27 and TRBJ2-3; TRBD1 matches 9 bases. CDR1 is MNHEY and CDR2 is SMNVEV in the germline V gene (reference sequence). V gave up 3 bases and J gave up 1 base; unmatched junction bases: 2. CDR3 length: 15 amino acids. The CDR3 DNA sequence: TGTGCCAGCAGTTTTCGGACAGGGGGCACAGATACGCAGTATTTT. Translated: CASSFRTGGTDTQYF.

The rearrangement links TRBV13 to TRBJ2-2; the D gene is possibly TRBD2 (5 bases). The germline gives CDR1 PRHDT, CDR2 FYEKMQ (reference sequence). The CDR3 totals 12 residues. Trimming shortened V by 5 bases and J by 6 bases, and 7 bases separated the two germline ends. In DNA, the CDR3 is TGTGCCAGCAGCCGGACTGCCGGGGAGCTGTTTTTT. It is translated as CASSRTAGELFF.

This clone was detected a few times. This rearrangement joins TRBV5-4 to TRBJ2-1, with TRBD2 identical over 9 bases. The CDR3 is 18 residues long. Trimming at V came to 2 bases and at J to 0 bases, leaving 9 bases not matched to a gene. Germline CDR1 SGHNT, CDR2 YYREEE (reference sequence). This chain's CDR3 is CASSLSAGGLSSYNEQFF. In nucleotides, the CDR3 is TGTGCCAGCAGCTTATCAGCGGGAGGTTTAAGCTCCTACAATGAGCAGTTCTTC.

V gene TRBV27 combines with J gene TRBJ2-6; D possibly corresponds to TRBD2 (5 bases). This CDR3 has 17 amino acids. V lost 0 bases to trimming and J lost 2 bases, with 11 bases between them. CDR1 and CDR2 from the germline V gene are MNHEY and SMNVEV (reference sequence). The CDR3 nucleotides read TGTGCCAGCAGTTTATCGGTCGGGATCGCTGGGGCCAACGTCCTGACTTTC. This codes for CASSLSVGIAGANVLTF.

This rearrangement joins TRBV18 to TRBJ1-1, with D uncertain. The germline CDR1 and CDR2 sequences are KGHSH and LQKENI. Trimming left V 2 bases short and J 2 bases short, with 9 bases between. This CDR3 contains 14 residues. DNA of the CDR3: TGTGCCAGCTCACCAAACGTGGGAAACACTGAAGCTTTCTTT. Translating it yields CASSPNVGNTEAFF.

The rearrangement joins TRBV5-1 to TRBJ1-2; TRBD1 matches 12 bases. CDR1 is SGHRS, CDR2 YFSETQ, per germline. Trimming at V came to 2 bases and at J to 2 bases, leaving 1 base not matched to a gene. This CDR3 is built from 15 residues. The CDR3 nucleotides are TGCGCCAGCAGCTTAGGGACAGGGGGCAACTATGGCTACACCTTC. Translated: CASSLGTGGNYGYTF.

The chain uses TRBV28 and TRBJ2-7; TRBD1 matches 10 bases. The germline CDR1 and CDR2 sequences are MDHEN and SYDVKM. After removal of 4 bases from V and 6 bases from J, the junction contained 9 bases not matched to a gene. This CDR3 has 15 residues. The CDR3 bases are TGTGCCAGCAGTTGGGACAGGGGATGGCAGACCGAGCAGTACTTC. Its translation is CASSWDRGWQTEQYF.

CDR3 protein: CATSRDTSGGGYGYTF. Here the CDR3 DNA reads TGTGCCACCAGCAGAGATACTTCGGGGGGCGGCTATGGCTACACCTTC. The rearrangement uses TRBV15 and TRBJ1-2; perhaps TRBD1 as D (6 bases). Germline lookup yields CDR1 LNHNV and CDR2 YYDKDF (reference sequence). The CDR3 extends over 16 amino acids. Trimming removed 0 bases from V and 4 bases from J, with 15 bases in between.